Presented here are 6 T cell receptor beta chains from one specimen sequenced in a study of T-cell memory formation after mild COVID-19. A single record per CDR3 protein comes from TCRdb applying MiXCR to the 5' RACE reads. The sample includes about 470,000 distinct CDR3 sequences, nearly 25% of them seen just once. The sequenced material came from PBMCs or a T cell subset sorted from them (not recorded which). Source of these receptors: an adult woman who had mild COVID-19 (a few samples of this study predate the infection). Cell type and time point are not known.

The chain combines TRBV20-1 with TRBJ2-5; 11 positions match TRBD2. The trim removed 4 bases at V and 5 bases at J, leaving 6 bases unmatched. CDR1 and CDR2 from the germline V gene are DFQATT and SNEGSKA (reference sequence). This CDR3 is built from 14 residues. The CDR3 is CSATLAGGWETQYF. The CDR3 DNA is TGCAGTGCTACGCTAGCGGGAGGATGGGAGACCCAGTACTTC.

This clonotype was recorded a few times. This chain links TRBV6-2 or TRBV6-3 with TRBJ2-4; 9 bases are shared with TRBD1. The CDR3 sequence is 19 residues long. The germline V gene encodes CDR1 MNHEY and CDR2 SVGEGT. Trimming took 10 bases from V and 0 from J; bases not matched to a gene: 19. CDR3 in amino acids: CATQRTGTGYLLAKNIQYF. CDR3 coding DNA: TGTGCCACCCAACGGACCGGGACAGGGTATTTACTAGCCAAAAACATTCAGTACTTC.

This clonotype was detected once. The chain couples TRBV14 to TRBJ1-2, with D unclear. The V gene's germline CDR1 is SGHDN and CDR2 FVKESK. V was cut by 4 bases and J by 6 bases, with 12 bases left in between. This CDR3 has 13 amino acids. CDR3 amino acids: CASSPRETDGYTF. CDR3 nucleotide sequence: TGTGCCAGCAGCCCCCGGGAGACCGATGGCTACACCTTC.

This clonotype was counted only a few times. The rearrangement uses TRBV20-1 and TRBJ2-1, with unresolved D. CDR3 length: 14 amino acids. Trimming pared 5 bases from V and 1 base from J, leaving 12 bases between. Germline CDR1 and CDR2: DFQATT and SNEGSKA (reference sequence). CDR3 nucleotides: TGCAGTGCTCGGAACTCAAAGTCCTACAATGAGCAGTTCTTC. This codes for CSARNSKSYNEQFF.

V usage is TRBV7-9 and J usage is TRBJ2-3; D could derive from TRBD1 or TRBD2 (5 bases each). Per germline, CDR1 SEHNR and CDR2 FQNEAQ (reference sequence). The germline V and J ends were trimmed by 3 bases and 5 bases, with 12 bases remaining between them. The CDR3 covers 14 residues. The DNA of the CDR3 is TGTGCCAGCAGCTTGGGGACCGGAGGAGATACGCAGTATTTT. Translated: CASSLGTGGDTQYF.

This clonotype was observed a few times. The chain is built from TRBV7-8 and TRBJ2-5; D is perhaps TRBD2 (6 bases). V lost 8 bases to trimming and J lost 1 base, with 20 bases between them. Germline V gives CDR1 SGHVS, CDR2 FQNEAQ. This CDR3 is 16 amino acids long. The CDR3 DNA is TGTGCCAGCGGAACTCTCGGGAGAGTCGGCCAAGAGACCCAGTACTTC. Protein sequence: CASGTLGRVGQETQYF. The full variable domain, with the rest looked up from reference TRBV7-8 and TRBJ2-5, is GAGVSQSPRYKVAKRGQDVALRCDPISGHVSLFWYQQALGQGPEFLTYFQNEAQLDKSGLPSDRFFAERPEGSVSTLKIQRTQQEDSAVYLCASGTLGRVGQETQYFGPGTRLLVL.